Following are 4 T cell receptor beta chains from one sample sequenced in a study of shared clonotypes between healthy human individuals. The naive CD8 population came from CD45RO-negative cells selected for CCR7, without terminally differentiated effector memory CD45RA+ cells. Method: immunoSEQ multiplex PCR; TCRdb's copy keeps in-frame clones and lacks some. The profile shows about 2 million clones, approximately 95% of them singletons. The sample was naive CD8+ T cells sorted from blood. Source of these receptors: a man between 18 and 29 years old in good health.

The rearrangement joins TRBV19 to TRBJ1-2; D is undetermined. The germline V gene encodes CDR1 LNHDA and CDR2 SQIVND (reference sequence). The germline V and J ends were trimmed by 3 bases and 8 bases, with 13 bases remaining between them. The CDR3 spans 13 residues. The CDR3 loop is CASSISLSPGYTF. The CDR3, as DNA: TGTGCCAGTAGTATTTCCCTTTCGCCGGGCTACACCTTC.

The CDR3 coding sequence is TGTGCCAGTAGTTTCCAGACTGAAGCTTTCTTT. Amino acids: CASSFQTEAFF. The chain recombines TRBV19 with TRBJ1-1; D is undetermined. The germline gives CDR1 LNHDA, CDR2 SQIVND (reference sequence). The CDR3 sequence is 11 residues long. Trimming cost V 5 bases and J 5 bases, with 6 bases left between them.

The chain is built from TRBV25-1 and TRBJ2-7, with 12 nucleotides matching TRBD2. This CDR3 comprises 16 residues. Germline V gene lookup returns CDR1 MGHDK and CDR2 SYGVNS. V dropped 1 base and J dropped 3; count of bases not matched to a gene: 4. The CDR3 loop reads CASSESGLAGNYEQYF. Written as DNA, the CDR3 is TGTGCCAGCAGTGAATCAGGACTAGCGGGGAACTACGAGCAGTACTTC.

This CDR3 reads CASSQDEVWDTGELFF. The CDR3 DNA reads TGCGCCAGCAGCCAAGATGAAGTGTGGGACACCGGGGAGCTGTTTTTT. V usage is TRBV4-3 and J usage is TRBJ2-2; no firm D call. The CDR3 loop spans 16 amino acids. Germline CDR1 reads LGHNA; CDR2 reads YSLEER. The V end was cut by 0 bases, the J end by 3 bases, with 11 bases between.